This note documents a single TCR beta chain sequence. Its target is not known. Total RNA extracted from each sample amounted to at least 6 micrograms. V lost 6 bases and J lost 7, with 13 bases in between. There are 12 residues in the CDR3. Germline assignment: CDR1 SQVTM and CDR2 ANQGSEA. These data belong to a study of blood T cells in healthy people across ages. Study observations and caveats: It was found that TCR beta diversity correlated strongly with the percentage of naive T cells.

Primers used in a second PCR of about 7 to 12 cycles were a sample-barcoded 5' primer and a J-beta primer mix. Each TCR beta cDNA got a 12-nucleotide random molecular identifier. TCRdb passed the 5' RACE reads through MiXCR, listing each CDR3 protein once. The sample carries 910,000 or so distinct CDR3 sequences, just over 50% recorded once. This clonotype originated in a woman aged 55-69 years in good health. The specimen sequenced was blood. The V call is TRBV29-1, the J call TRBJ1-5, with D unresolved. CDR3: CSVREEAQPQHF. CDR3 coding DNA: TGCAGCGTCCGTGAGGAAGCGCAGCCCCAGCATTTT.